A selection of T cell receptor beta chains follows, all from one sample in a study of control samples from healthy donors and cancer patients. TCRdb's table, derived via immunoSEQ multiplex PCR, lists solely in-frame clones and lacks some. Here the sample spans 150,000 to 200,000 clones, 90% to 95% being singletons. The sequencing input was blood. These receptor sequences come from a woman aged 30 to 39 in good health. Both conserved end residues are trimmed from each CDR3.

J gene: TRBJ2-5
V gene: TRBV6-5
CDR3 protein: ASSYPGTSGEETQY

J gene: TRBJ1-5
V gene: TRBV4-3
CDR3 protein: ASSQDRVRQPQH

J gene: TRBJ1-5
V gene: TRBV19
CDR3 protein: ASSIQGGGQPQH

J gene: TRBJ1-1
V gene: TRBV12-5
CDR3 protein: ASGLVNRVGSF

J gene: TRBJ1-5
V gene: TRBV28
CDR3 protein: ASRPQGGQPQH

J gene: TRBJ1-4
V gene: TRBV11-2
CDR3 protein: ASSLAPGVNEKLF

J gene: TRBJ2-1
V gene: TRBV6-4
CDR3 protein: ASSERDYNEQF

J gene: TRBJ1-2
V gene: TRBV6-5
CDR3 protein: ASSGTALYGYT

J gene: TRBJ2-3
V gene: TRBV7-3
CDR3 protein: ASSLQGGTDTQY

J gene: TRBJ2-7
V gene: TRBV18
CDR3 protein: ASSQRTGGSDEQY

J gene: TRBJ2-3
V gene: TRBV24-1
CDR3 protein: ATSDLGTQY

J gene: TRBJ2-3
V gene: TRBV15
CDR3 protein: ATSRAPGQGADTQY

J gene: TRBJ1-5
V gene: TRBV6-2/TRBV6-3
CDR3 protein: ASSPQGREPQH

J gene: TRBJ2-7
V gene: TRBV5-1
CDR3 protein: ASSLVGSYEQY

J gene: TRBJ1-1
V gene: TRBV6-5
CDR3 protein: ASSYRGVVAF

J gene: TRBJ1-2
V gene: TRBV27
CDR3 protein: ASSLSGHPYGYT

J gene: TRBJ2-1
V gene: TRBV28
CDR3 protein: ATRSGNSYNEQF

J gene: TRBJ1-2
V gene: TRBV24-1
CDR3 protein: ATSDPTDYYGYT

J gene: TRBJ1-4
V gene: TRBV7-2
CDR3 protein: ASSLAGGNEKLF

J gene: TRBJ2-7
V gene: TRBV12-3/TRBV12-4
CDR3 protein: ASSTGARYEQY

J gene: TRBJ2-1
V gene: TRBV4-3
CDR3 protein: ASSLRLAEYNEQF

J gene: TRBJ2-5
V gene: TRBV6-5
CDR3 protein: ASSYGSGEIQETQY

J gene: TRBJ2-1
V gene: TRBV7-3
CDR3 protein: ASSLAGGLNEQF

J gene: TRBJ1-5
V gene: TRBV27
CDR3 protein: ASSWTGSQPQH

J gene: TRBJ2-7
V gene: TRBV5-4
CDR3 protein: ASSLALGSHEQY

J gene: TRBJ1-1
V gene: TRBV3-1/TRBV3-2
CDR3 protein: ASSQDVTLNTEAF

J gene: TRBJ2-7
V gene: TRBV6-5
CDR3 protein: ASSYSGGGSYEQY

J gene: TRBJ1-2
V gene: TRBV7-2
CDR3 protein: ASSLGGNYGYT

J gene: TRBJ2-1
V gene: TRBV19
CDR3 protein: ASSGTSVSSYNEQF

J gene: TRBJ1-1
V gene: TRBV7-9
CDR3 protein: ASSLVGRGTEAF

J gene: TRBJ2-4
V gene: TRBV4-1
CDR3 protein: ASSQRWGENIQY

J gene: TRBJ1-4
V gene: TRBV5-1
CDR3 protein: ASSSGATNEKLF

J gene: TRBJ1-4
V gene: TRBV7-2
CDR3 protein: ASRLGGGAKEKLF

J gene: TRBJ1-4
V gene: TRBV4-1
CDR3 protein: ASSSGNSNEKLF

J gene: TRBJ1-2
V gene: TRBV18
CDR3 protein: ASSGDRDYGYT

J gene: TRBJ2-2
V gene: TRBV30
CDR3 protein: AWKRGMNTGELF

J gene: TRBJ2-5
V gene: TRBV7-2
CDR3 protein: ASSSRLAGGETQY

J gene: TRBJ2-7
V gene: TRBV4-2
CDR3 protein: ASSQDFGTGAYEQY

J gene: TRBJ1-4
V gene: TRBV9
CDR3 protein: ASSVGGWAEKLF

J gene: TRBJ2-2
V gene: TRBV28
CDR3 protein: ASSFDRANTGELF

J gene: TRBJ1-2
V gene: TRBV5-1
CDR3 protein: ASSLESYGYT

J gene: TRBJ1-2
V gene: TRBV6-1
CDR3 protein: ASSVSTRVWVYGYT

J gene: TRBJ2-7
V gene: TRBV6-1
CDR3 protein: ASSESKGRVYEQY

J gene: TRBJ2-1
V gene: TRBV3-1/TRBV3-2
CDR3 protein: ASSQVGQGTYNEQF

J gene: TRBJ1-6
V gene: TRBV15
CDR3 protein: ATSRAGQGNSPLH

J gene: TRBJ2-7
V gene: TRBV30
CDR3 protein: AWSGNRAQY

J gene: TRBJ2-1
V gene: TRBV7-6
CDR3 protein: ASSLVGGAYNEQF

J gene: TRBJ1-4
V gene: TRBV5-1
CDR3 protein: ASSLDSFNEKLF

J gene: TRBJ2-7
V gene: TRBV18
CDR3 protein: ASSQPGQGHYEQY

J gene: TRBJ2-1
V gene: TRBV28
CDR3 protein: ASSLREGRNEQF

J gene: TRBJ2-1
V gene: TRBV7-3
CDR3 protein: ASSLGASNEQF

J gene: TRBJ1-3
V gene: TRBV2
CDR3 protein: ASSDDSSGNTIY

J gene: TRBJ1-5
V gene: TRBV19
CDR3 protein: ASSWRNQPQH

J gene: TRBJ2-1
V gene: TRBV27
CDR3 protein: ASSYRGLAAYNEQF

J gene: TRBJ2-2
V gene: TRBV7-3
CDR3 protein: ASSRGTGRSGELF